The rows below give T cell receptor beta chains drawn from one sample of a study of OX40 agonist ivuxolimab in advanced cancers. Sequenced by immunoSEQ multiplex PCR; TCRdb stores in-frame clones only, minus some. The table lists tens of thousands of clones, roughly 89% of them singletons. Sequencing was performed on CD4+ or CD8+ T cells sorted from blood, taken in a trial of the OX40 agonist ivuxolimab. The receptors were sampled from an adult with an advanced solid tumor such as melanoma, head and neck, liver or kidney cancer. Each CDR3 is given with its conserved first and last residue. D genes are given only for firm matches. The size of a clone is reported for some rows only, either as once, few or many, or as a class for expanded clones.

CDR3: CASSAGQGSGELFF
DNA: TGTGCCAGCAGCGCAGGACAGGGCTCCGGGGAGCTGTTTTTT
J: TRBJ2-2
V: TRBV9
size: -
D: TRBD1
length: 14

CDR3: CASSPDRGYNEQFF
DNA: TGTGCCAGCTCACCGGACAGGGGCTACAATGAGCAGTTCTTC
J: TRBJ2-1
V: TRBV18
size: -
D: TRBD1
length: 14

CDR3: CASSRTGQVDEKLFF
DNA: TGTGCCAGTAGTCGAACGGGACAGGTGGATGAAAAACTGTTTTTT
J: TRBJ1-4
V: TRBV19
size: -
D: TRBD1
length: 15

CDR3: CASSPGQASTDTQYF
DNA: TGTGCCAGCAGCCCCGGACAGGCCAGCACAGATACGCAGTATTTT
J: TRBJ2-3
V: TRBV14
size: -
D: TRBD1
length: 15

CDR3: CASRTGPNQPQHF
DNA: TGTGCCAGCAGAACAGGGCCGAATCAGCCCCAGCATTTT
J: TRBJ1-5
V: TRBV28
size: -
D: -
length: 13

CDR3: CASSPRVVPTLAKNIQYF
DNA: TGTGCCAGCAGTCCTAGGGTAGTCCCGACGTTAGCCAAAAACATTCAGTACTTC
J: TRBJ2-4
V: TRBV7-8
size: -
D: -
length: 18

CDR3: CASSSRGGGQLSGNTIYF
DNA: TGTGCCAGCAGCTCCCGAGGGGGGGGACAACTCTCTGGAAACACCATATATTTT
J: TRBJ1-3
V: TRBV7-9
size: -
D: -
length: 18

CDR3: CASSLNEPRGRAGYTF
DNA: TGTGCCAGCTCACTGAACGAGCCGAGAGGGAGAGCCGGCTACACCTTC
J: TRBJ1-2
V: TRBV18
size: few
D: -
length: 16

CDR3: CASKMGGSNEKLFF
DNA: TGTGCCAGCAAAATGGGAGGGTCTAATGAAAAACTGTTTTTT
J: TRBJ1-4
V: TRBV28
size: -
D: -
length: 14

CDR3: CASATAPGNEQFF
DNA: TGTGCTAGCGCGACGGCTCCAGGCAATGAGCAGTTCTTC
J: TRBJ2-1
V: TRBV7-7
size: -
D: -
length: 13

CDR3: CASRSQGASNQPQHF
DNA: TGTGCCAGCAGGTCACAGGGGGCGAGCAATCAGCCCCAGCATTTT
J: TRBJ1-5
V: TRBV28
size: few
D: TRBD1
length: 15

CDR3: CASSGAGVADTQYF
DNA: TGTGCCAGCAGCGGAGCGGGAGTCGCAGATACGCAGTATTTT
J: TRBJ2-3
V: TRBV9
size: -
D: TRBD2
length: 14

CDR3: CASSESGVGEKLFF
DNA: TGTGCCAGCAGTGAATCAGGGGTCGGTGAAAAACTGTTTTTT
J: TRBJ1-4
V: TRBV6-1
size: -
D: -
length: 14

CDR3: CAISAGLNTEAFF
DNA: TGTGCCATCAGTGCCGGACTTAACACTGAAGCTTTCTTT
J: TRBJ1-1
V: TRBV10-3
size: -
D: -
length: 13

CDR3: CASSLAGQDYEQYF
DNA: TGTGCCAGCAGCTTAGCGGGACAGGATTACGAGCAGTACTTC
J: TRBJ2-7
V: TRBV11-2
size: once
D: TRBD1
length: 14

CDR3: CASSLTGDFSSGANVLTF
DNA: TGTGCCAGCAGCTTGACGGGAGACTTCTCCTCTGGGGCCAACGTCCTGACTTTC
J: TRBJ2-6
V: TRBV5-5
size: once
D: -
length: 18

CDR3: CAISRTGTGGNEQFF
DNA: TGTGCCATCAGTAGAACCGGGACAGGGGGCAATGAGCAGTTCTTC
J: TRBJ2-1
V: TRBV10-3
size: -
D: TRBD1
length: 15

CDR3: CASSTDFGSPLHF
DNA: TGTGCCAGCAGTACCGACTTTGGTTCACCCCTCCACTTT
J: TRBJ1-6
V: TRBV9
size: -
D: -
length: 13

CDR3: CATSRDLGGEGSYEQYF
DNA: TGTGCCACCAGCAGAGATCTAGGGGGCGAGGGTTCGTACGAGCAGTACTTC
J: TRBJ2-7
V: TRBV15
size: few
D: TRBD1
length: 17

CDR3: CASSEAQGPGQETQYF
DNA: TGTGCCAGCAGTGAAGCACAGGGACCCGGCCAAGAGACCCAGTACTTC
J: TRBJ2-5
V: TRBV2
size: -
D: -
length: 16

CDR3: CASRGGHMNTEAFF
DNA: TGTGCCAGCAGGGGTGGACACATGAACACTGAAGCTTTCTTT
J: TRBJ1-1
V: TRBV6-5
size: -
D: -
length: 14

CDR3: CASSLDRGTDTQYF
DNA: TGTGCCAGCAGCTTGGACAGGGGCACAGATACGCAGTATTTT
J: TRBJ2-3
V: TRBV7-2
size: -
D: TRBD1
length: 14